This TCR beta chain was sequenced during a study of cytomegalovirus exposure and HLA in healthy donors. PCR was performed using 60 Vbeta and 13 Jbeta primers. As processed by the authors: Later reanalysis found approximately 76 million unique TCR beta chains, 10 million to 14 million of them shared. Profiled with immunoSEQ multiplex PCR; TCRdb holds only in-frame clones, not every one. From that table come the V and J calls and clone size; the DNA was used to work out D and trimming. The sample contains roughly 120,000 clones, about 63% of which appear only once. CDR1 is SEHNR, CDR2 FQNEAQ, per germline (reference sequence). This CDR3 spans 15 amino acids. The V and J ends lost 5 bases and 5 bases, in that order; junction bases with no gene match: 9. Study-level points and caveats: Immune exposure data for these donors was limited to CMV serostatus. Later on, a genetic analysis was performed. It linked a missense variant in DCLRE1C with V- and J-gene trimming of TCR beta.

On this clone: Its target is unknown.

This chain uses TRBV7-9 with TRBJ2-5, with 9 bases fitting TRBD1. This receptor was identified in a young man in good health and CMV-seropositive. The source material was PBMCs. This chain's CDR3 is CASSAGTGHWETQYF. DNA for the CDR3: TGTGCCAGCAGCGCAGGGACAGGGCATTGGGAGACCCAGTACTTC.